This TCR beta chain was identified in a study of response to subunit inactivated influenza vaccine. Germline CDR1 is ENHRY and CDR2 is SYGVKD. This CDR3 region has 14 residues. With respect to this clonotype: Its target is not known. At one of its ends the junction is not consistent with the germline gene, which may arise from a read error.

Each CDR3 protein gets one entry after TCRdb re-called the RT-PCR reads with MiXCR. The data contain almost 600,000 distinct CDR3 sequences, around 15% of them singletons. Notes on the study in general: The authors suggested that every seasonal influenza vaccination recruits few new T cells.

The TCR comes from a man in his forties or fifties who received an inactivated influenza vaccine. Sample: PBMCs from blood, taken roughly 13 days after vaccination. This rearrangement joins TRBV10-3 to TRBJ2-3; no definite D call. The DNA for the CDR3 is TGTGCCGTCAGTGAGTCGCGAACGACAGATACGCAGTATTTT. Encoded protein: CAVSESRTTDTQYF.